Below are 26 T cell receptor beta chains sequenced from a single sample in a study of T cells in localized non-small cell lung cancer. Measured with immunoSEQ multiplex PCR; TCRdb has only the in-frame clones, and not every one. The sample carries 60,000 to 85,000 clones, 80% to 90% recorded once. Here the sequenced sample was peripheral blood, taken before any cancer treatment. Source of these receptors: a male donor at least 60 years old with stage III squamous cell lung carcinoma.

This chain links TRBV23-1 with TRBJ1-2, with 7 bases matching TRBD1. TRBV23-1 is recorded as an ORF, its role being uncertain. V lost 10 bases and J lost 4; bases outside the gene matches: 12. The CDR3 runs to 14 residues. This chain's CDR3 is CANRKGASGYGYTF. The CDR3 nucleotides are TGCGCCAATAGAAAGGGGGCTAGTGGCTATGGCTACACCTTC.

The V call is TRBV6-5, the J call TRBJ2-1, with a possible D match to TRBD1 (6 bases). Germline CDR1 MNHEY, CDR2 SVGAGI. The germline V and J ends were trimmed by 6 bases and 1 base, with 13 bases remaining between them. The CDR3 is 15 residues long. The CDR3: CASSPQGKSYNEQFF. CDR3 sequence (DNA): TGTGCCAGCAGCCCACAGGGAAAGTCCTACAATGAGCAGTTCTTC.

The chain recombines TRBV9 with TRBJ2-3; TRBD1 agrees at 9 bases. Germline V CDR1 and CDR2: SGDLS, YYNGEE. The CDR3 loop spans 14 amino acids. V gave up 4 bases and J gave up 3 bases; unmatched junction bases: 3. In DNA, the CDR3 is TGTGCCAGCAGCATCGGACAGGGGACAGATACGCAGTATTTT. Encoded protein: CASSIGQGTDTQYF.

This clone was seen only once. V gene TRBV18 combines with J gene TRBJ2-2; the match to TRBD1 covers 7 bases. Germline CDR1 is KGHSH and CDR2 is LQKENI. The CDR3 spans 16 residues. V trimming: 6 bases; J trimming: 2 bases; junction bases outside the gene matches: 9. CDR3 sequence: CASSQGQALNTGELFF. DNA for the CDR3: TGTGCCAGCTCCCAAGGACAGGCACTCAACACCGGGGAGCTGTTTTTT.

The chain employs TRBV7-8 and TRBJ2-5; D possibly corresponds to TRBD2 (5 bases). The CDR3 contains 12 residues. Between the trimmed V and J ends, which lost 1 base and 7 bases, there was a span of 7 bases. Germline-derived CDR1 and CDR2 are SGHVS and FQNEAQ. DNA for the CDR3: TGTGCCAGCAGCTTAGAAGGGAGGACCCAGTACTTC. This gives the protein CASSLEGRTQYF.

The chain carries TRBV19 and TRBJ2-2; unclear D gene. In germline, CDR1 is LNHDA, CDR2 SQIVND (reference sequence). Trimming took 2 bases from V and 6 from J, leaving 7 bases between them. The CDR3 sequence is 13 residues long. CDR3 in amino acids: CASSIKNPGELFF. CDR3 DNA: TGTGCCAGTAGTATAAAGAATCCCGGGGAGCTGTTTTTT. Based on the CDR3 plus reference TRBV19 and TRBJ2-2, the full variable domain is DGGITQSPKYLFRKEGQNVTLSCEQNLNHDAMYWYRQDPGQGLRLIYYSQIVNDFQKGDIAEGYSVSREKKESFPLTVTSAQKNPTAFYLCASSIKNPGELFFGEGSRLTVL.

This clone was picked up one time. The chain links TRBV5-1 to TRBJ1-4; D is perhaps TRBD1 (5 bases). The CDR3 contains 14 residues. V was shortened by 5 bases and J by 6 bases, with 14 bases between the two germline ends. The V gene's germline CDR1 is SGHRS and CDR2 YFSETQ. CDR3 sequence reads: CASRPTAGDEKLFF. In DNA form, the CDR3 reads TGCGCCAGCAGGCCGACAGCGGGGGATGAAAAACTGTTTTTT.

This clone was seen a handful of times. This chain connects TRBV7-8 to TRBJ2-1; 9 bases agree with TRBD2. The CDR3 loop spans 15 amino acids. V trimming: 5 bases; J trimming: 10 bases; junction bases outside the gene matches: 12. CDR1 is SGHVS, CDR2 FQNEAQ, per germline. The CDR3 region has the DNA TGTGCCAGCAGCCGCCTTGGGCGGGGGGGAACCGAGCAGTTCTTC. It translates to CASSRLGRGGTEQFF.

This sequence joins TRBV5-4 and TRBJ2-2; D might be TRBD1 or TRBD2, each matching 5 bases. V gave up 5 bases and J gave up 6 bases, with 17 bases separating them. The CDR3 has 15 residues. Germline V gene sequence: CDR1 SGHNT, CDR2 YYREEE (reference sequence). The CDR3, as DNA: TGTGCCAGCAGGGCTACACGGGGCAGTGCCGGGGAGCTGTTTTTT. Translated: CASRATRGSAGELFF.

About this clone itself: Other DNA sequences in this sample translate to the same CDR3. V and J are TRBV6-1 and TRBJ2-1; D remains ambiguous. The CDR3 is 11 residues long. The germline V gene encodes CDR1 MNHNS and CDR2 SASEGT. V lost 2 bases and J 6 bases, leaving 2 bases between the germline ends. The chain's CDR3 is CASSEPNEQFF. The DNA of the CDR3 is TGTGCCAGCAGTGAACCCAATGAGCAGTTCTTC.

The V call is TRBV6-6, the J call TRBJ2-3, with TRBD2 matching over 9 bases. J gave up 5 bases and V 5 bases, and 8 bases lay outside the gene matches. The CDR3 consists of 15 residues. Germline CDR1 and CDR2: MNHNY and SVGAGI (reference sequence). The CDR3 protein is CASSPSGGQLDTQYF. DNA for the CDR3: TGTGCCAGCAGTCCGAGCGGGGGGCAACTAGATACGCAGTATTTT.

This clone was seen a few times. This chain connects TRBV6-5 to TRBJ1-1; a weak D match, TRBD1 (5 bases). The germline gives CDR1 MNHEY, CDR2 SVGAGI. The CDR3 loop spans 14 amino acids. Trimming took off 6 bases at V and 3 bases at J, with 14 bases between the two ends. CDR3 amino acids: CASRATGRYTEAFF. In nucleotides, the CDR3 is TGTGCCAGCAGGGCTACGGGACGGTACACTGAAGCTTTCTTT.

This clone was counted once. This chain joins TRBV11-2 and TRBJ1-4; D is undetermined. V was shortened by 4 bases and J by 13 bases, with 19 bases between the two germline ends. Germline V gene data show CDR1 as SGHAT and CDR2 as FQNNGV. This CDR3 has 14 amino acids. The CDR3 loop is CASSSLQGREGLFF. The CDR3 coding sequence is TGTGCCAGCAGCTCGCTGCAAGGGAGGGAAGGACTGTTTTTT.

The chain is built from TRBV28 and TRBJ2-2; no firm D call. The CDR3 covers 12 residues. Trimming pared 6 bases from V and 2 bases from J, leaving 4 bases between. The germline V gene has CDR1 MDHEN and CDR2 SYDVKM. The CDR3 coding sequence is TGTGCCAGCAGGGCCAACACCGGGGAGCTGTTTTTT. Amino acid sequence: CASRANTGELFF.

V is TRBV19 and J is TRBJ1-1, with D tentatively TRBD1 (5 bases). Between the trimmed V and J ends, which lost 11 bases and 1 base, there was a span of 14 bases. Germline CDR1 and CDR2: LNHDA and SQIVND (reference sequence). CDR3 size: 13 residues. The CDR3 protein is CACKGQPNTEAFF. CDR3 coding DNA: TGTGCCTGTAAGGGGCAGCCGAACACTGAAGCTTTCTTT.

V usage is TRBV10-3 and J usage is TRBJ2-5; D gene unclear. V dropped 0 bases and J dropped 4 bases, with 12 bases sitting between them. The CDR3 sequence is 15 residues long. Germline loops: CDR1 ENHRY, CDR2 SYGVKD. CDR3 coding DNA: TGTGCCATCAGTGAGTCACCTTGGAGAGGAGAGACCCAGTACTTC. Translation gives CAISESPWRGETQYF.

The CDR3 protein is CASSETETVGKNIQYF. CDR3 nucleotide sequence: TGTGCCAGCAGCGAGACGGAGACCGTAGGCAAAAACATTCAGTACTTC. The chain is built from TRBV25-1 and TRBJ2-4; no clear D gene. The V gene lost 6 bases and the J gene lost 3 bases, with 18 bases spanning the gap. The CDR3 is 16 amino acids. Germline V gene sequence: CDR1 MGHDK, CDR2 SYGVNS. The full variable domain, its missing parts supplied by reference TRBV25-1 and TRBJ2-4, is EADIYQTPRYLVIGTGKKITLECSQTMGHDKMYWYQQDPGMELHLIHYSYGVNSTEKGDLSSESTVSRIRTEHFPLTLESARPSHTSQYLCASSETETVGKNIQYFGAGTRLSVL.

V is TRBV4-2 and J is TRBJ1-4; no definite D call. The CDR3 has 14 amino acids. Germline V gene sequence: CDR1 LGHNA, CDR2 YNFKEQ. V was shortened by 5 bases and J by 0 bases, with 7 bases between the two germline ends. The CDR3 DNA follows: TGTGCCAGCAGCTCCAGCACAACTAATGAAAAACTGTTTTTT. It specifies CASSSSTTNEKLFF.

The V and J genes are TRBV2 and TRBJ1-4; 7 bases match TRBD1. The CDR3 totals 14 residues. V lost 7 bases, J lost 5 bases, and 7 bases stayed unmatched. Germline V CDR1 and CDR2: SNHLY, FYNNEI. The CDR3 spells CASTGTDRNEKLFF. CDR3 bases: TGTGCCAGCACCGGGACAGATAGGAATGAAAAACTGTTTTTT.

This chain links TRBV10-3 with TRBJ2-5; 9 nucleotides line up with TRBD1. The CDR3 has 17 amino acids. Trimming cost V 0 bases and J 4 bases; bases outside gene matches: 9. Germline lookup yields CDR1 ENHRY and CDR2 SYGVKD. CDR3 nucleotides: TGTGCCATCAGTGAGTCTAAGCGGGACAGGGCTGCAGAGACCCAGTACTTC. Its protein is CAISESKRDRAAETQYF.

This sequence joins TRBV28 and TRBJ2-5; the match to TRBD1 covers 9 bases. V trimming: 3 bases; J trimming: 0 bases; junction bases outside the gene matches: 2. The CDR3 totals 15 residues. Germline V gene lookup returns CDR1 MDHEN and CDR2 SYDVKM. As DNA, the CDR3 is TGTGCCAGCAGTTTCGGACAGGGGTACCAAGAGACCCAGTACTTC. Translation: CASSFGQGYQETQYF.

The rearrangement uses TRBV5-8 and TRBJ1-2; TRBD1 matches 10 bases. Losses at the gene ends were 4 bases for V and 4 bases for J; bases not matched to a gene: 7. Germline CDR1 reads SGHTS; CDR2 reads YDEGEE. This CDR3 has 15 residues. DNA for the CDR3: TGTGCCAGCAGCCGACAGGGGGCGCAAGGCTATGGCTACACCTTC. It encodes CASSRQGAQGYGYTF.

The rearrangement uses TRBV29-1 and TRBJ2-7; 9 bases line up with TRBD1. V was clipped by 5 bases and J by 2 bases; unmatched bases: 13. Germline V gene lookup returns CDR1 SQVTM and CDR2 ANQGSEA. CDR3 size: 16 residues. The DNA for the CDR3 is TGCAGCGTTACTCCCCCTGGGGGACAGGGAACCTACGAGCAGTACTTC. Translated: CSVTPPGGQGTYEQYF.

This chain connects TRBV27 to TRBJ2-3; 7 bases fit TRBD2. The CDR3 covers 15 residues. Trimming took 4 bases from V and 5 from J; bases not matched to a gene: 9. Germline CDR1 reads MNHEY; CDR2 reads SMNVEV (reference sequence). The CDR3 nucleotides read TGTGCCAGCAGTTCCCCGGGGAGGGTTATAGATACGCAGTATTTT. Amino acid sequence: CASSSPGRVIDTQYF.

V gene TRBV5-6 combines with J gene TRBJ1-4; TRBD1 matches at 7 bases. With 2 bases clipped from V and 14 bases from J, the junction kept 9 bases outside the gene matches. Germline V gene data show CDR1 as SGHDT and CDR2 as YYEEEE. CDR3 length equals 13 residues. CDR3 sequence: CASSFRDRVSLFF. The CDR3 DNA follows: TGTGCCAGCAGCTTCCGGGACAGAGTAAGCCTGTTTTTT.

The rearrangement joins TRBV5-6 to TRBJ2-7; 10 bases match TRBD1. This CDR3 is 13 amino acids long. With V trimmed by 4 bases and J by 4 bases, 2 bases remained unmatched. Germline V CDR1 and CDR2: SGHDT, YYEEEE. The CDR3 spells CASSRDRGYEQYF. CDR3 nucleotide sequence: TGTGCCAGCAGCCGGGACAGGGGTTACGAGCAGTACTTC.